This is a list of T cell receptor beta chains from one sample in a study of OX40 agonist ivuxolimab in advanced cancers. Assay: immunoSEQ multiplex PCR; the TCRdb copy retains only in-frame clones and omits some. Among some 100,000 clones listed, about nine tenths were seen once. Source: CD4+ or CD8+ T cells sorted from blood, taken in a trial of the OX40 agonist ivuxolimab. Every receptor here comes from an adult with an advanced solid tumor such as melanoma, head and neck, liver or kidney cancer. CDR3s include the opening cysteine and the closing phenylalanine or tryptophan. Each record gives: V gene, D gene, clone size, J gene, CDR3 DNA, CDR3 protein. D genes are given only for firm matches. Expanded clones get a size class; other rows say once, few or many, or leave the size out.

TRBV9,NA,NA,TRBJ1-3,TGTGCCAGCGGAACAGCAGACTCTGGAAACACCATATATTTT,CASGTADSGNTIYF
TRBV28,NA,NA,TRBJ1-1,TGTGCCAGCAGTTTAAACAGGGAAGCTTTCTTT,CASSLNREAFF
TRBV7-6,TRBD2,NA,TRBJ2-1,TGTGCCAGCAGCTTAGTGCCTAGCGGGAGACCCTACAATGAGCAGTTCTTC,CASSLVPSGRPYNEQFF
TRBV28,TRBD2,NA,TRBJ2-3,TGTGCCAGCAGCTCAATGGGCGGGAGGTCTCCTCGCACAGATACGCAGTATTTT,CASSSMGGRSPRTDTQYF
TRBV6-4,TRBD1,NA,TRBJ1-1,TGTGCCAGCAGAGACACGGACAGGGGGCACACTGAAGCTTTCTTT,CASRDTDRGHTEAFF
TRBV28,TRBD1,NA,TRBJ2-7,TGTGCCAGCAAGGAGGGACAGGGGGCCCACGAGCAGTACTTC,CASKEGQGAHEQYF
TRBV5-6,NA,NA,TRBJ1-4,TGTGCCAGCAGCACGCAGGGAGGCCCTAATGAAAAACTGTTTTTT,CASSTQGGPNEKLFF
TRBV4-2,TRBD1,NA,TRBJ1-5,TGTGCCAGCAGCCAAGAGACAGGGGTTCTGAGCAATCAGCCCCAGCATTTT,CASSQETGVLSNQPQHF
TRBV5-1,NA,NA,TRBJ1-2,TGCGCCAGCAGCTTGGAGTTGGGCGGGGGCTACACCTTC,CASSLELGGGYTF
TRBV5-1,NA,NA,TRBJ1-1,TGCGCCAGCAGCTTGGCCGGTGTTATTCAGCGGGGGCTGAACACTGAAGCTTTCTTT,CASSLAGVIQRGLNTEAFF
TRBV19,TRBD1,NA,TRBJ2-7,TGTGCCAGTAGTATCGACAGGGCCACGGGCGAGCAGTACTTC,CASSIDRATGEQYF
TRBV28,NA,few,TRBJ2-6,TGTGCCAGCAGTTTATTTTTGCAGGGAACCTCTGGGGCCAACGTCCTGACTTTC,CASSLFLQGTSGANVLTF
TRBV6-6,NA,NA,TRBJ2-2,TGTGCCAGCAGTTACAAAAGAGCCGGGGAGCTGTTTTTT,CASSYKRAGELFF
TRBV9,TRBD2,NA,TRBJ2-1,TGTGCCAGCAGCGTAGAGCGGGAGGGCCCCTACAATGAGCAGTTCTTC,CASSVEREGPYNEQFF
TRBV10-2,TRBD2,NA,TRBJ2-1,TGCGCCAGCAGTGTAGCGGGAGGCTCCTACAATGAGCAGTTCTTC,CASSVAGGSYNEQFF
TRBV19,NA,NA,TRBJ2-7,TGTGCCAGTAGTTCCCGGTTGCCAAGCTCCTACGAGCAGTACTTC,CASSSRLPSSYEQYF
TRBV2,TRBD1,NA,TRBJ2-1,TGTGCCAGCAGTGGGATAGTAGGGACAGGGGTTGAGCAGTTCTTC,CASSGIVGTGVEQFF
TRBV28,TRBD1,NA,TRBJ2-7,TGTGCCAGCAGTTCAACGACAGGGGGCGCCTTTCGGGAGCAGTACTTC,CASSSTTGGAFREQYF
TRBV28,NA,NA,TRBJ2-7,TGTGCCAGCAGTTTATTTGGGGGCTCCTACGAGCAGTACTTC,CASSLFGGSYEQYF
TRBV7-9,TRBD2,NA,TRBJ2-1,TGTGCCAGCAGCCCGCTAGCGGGTGTAGCCAATGAGCAGTTCTTC,CASSPLAGVANEQFF
TRBV2,NA,NA,TRBJ2-7,TGTGCCAGCAGCAAGATAGGGCGGCGGAGCTCCTACGAGCAGTACTTC,CASSKIGRRSSYEQYF
TRBV10-2,TRBD1,NA,TRBJ1-2,TGCGCCAGCAGTGGGACAGGGGTTGGGGCTAACTATGGCTACACCTTC,CASSGTGVGANYGYTF